Listed below are T cell receptor beta chains from one sample, sequenced in a study of blood T cell repertoires in COVID-19. Sequenced by immunoSEQ multiplex PCR; TCRdb stores in-frame clones only, minus some. The sample lists under 45,000 clones, roughly four fifths occurring once. The sample taken for sequencing was peripheral blood. The receptors derive from a woman between 65 and 79 years old with acute or convalescent COVID-19. Each CDR3 is given with its conserved first and last residue.

j_gene	v_gene	CDR3aa
TRBJ2-5	TRBV5-1	CASSLSLQTGQETQYF
TRBJ2-5	TRBV14	CASSQDRGETQYF
TRBJ1-3	TRBV5-1	CAGSPRAPGLTGNTIYF
TRBJ1-2	TRBV28	CASSLLAGGLSNGYTF
TRBJ2-1	TRBV10-3	CAISESSTGYNEQFF
TRBJ2-5	TRBV2	CASGSQETQYF
TRBJ1-1	TRBV15	CATSLGQVNTEAFF
TRBJ2-1	TRBV11-2	CASSLVFRQGGNEQFF
TRBJ2-1	TRBV19	CASNLGPQGAEQFF
TRBJ1-2	TRBV19	CASSSRDSGGYGYTF
TRBJ1-1	TRBV6-6	CASSYRGLLGRAFF
TRBJ1-1	TRBV7-8	CASSLDQGRDIFTEAFF
TRBJ1-3	TRBV3-1/TRBV3-2	CASSQTGAGNTIYF
TRBJ2-7	TRBV19	CASSMGQGRIYEQYF
TRBJ2-2	TRBV7-2	CASRGPSGGRGELFF
TRBJ2-7	TRBV20-1	CSASPVGRGGYEQYF
TRBJ2-7	TRBV5-1	CASSTYRRGRIYEQYF
TRBJ2-3	TRBV28	CASSLARGFTDTQYF
TRBJ1-4	TRBV14	CASSQGGGINEKLFF
TRBJ2-3	TRBV4-1	CASSLVTGTTRITDTQYF
TRBJ1-3	TRBV6-6	CASSLTRGTGGSGNTIYF
TRBJ2-7	TRBV6-5	CASSPGQGRLEQYF
TRBJ2-2	TRBV10-1	CASSEEVQGRTGELFF